The source of this T cell receptor beta chain is a study of shared clonotypes between healthy human individuals. Assay used: immunoSEQ multiplex PCR; TCRdb lists only in-frame clones, some missing. The sample has approximately 600,000 clones, 85% to 95% seen once; the top ten hold around 0.12%. Only CD45RO-negative cells positively selected for CCR7 counted as naive CD8 cells, so terminally differentiated effector memory CD45RA+ cells were excluded. The CDR3 length is 16 residues. The V gene's germline CDR1 is KGHSH and CDR2 LQKENI. V shed 0 bases and J 2 bases; nucleotides not matched to a gene: 4. Source material: naive CD8+ T cells sorted from blood. The sequence derives from a woman aged 25 to 39 in good health. V gene TRBV18 combines with J gene TRBJ1-5; 7 positions match TRBD1. The CDR3 DNA reads TGTGCCAGCTCACCACCTGGCGACAGGGGCAATCAGCCCCAGCATTTT. Protein sequence: CASSPPGDRGNQPQHF. The complete variable domain, with remaining parts taken from reference TRBV18 and TRBJ1-5, reads NAGVMQNPRHLVRRRGQEARLRCSPMKGHSHVYWYRQLPEEGLKFMVYLQKENIIDESGMPKERFSAEFPKEGPSILRIQQVVRGDSAAYFCASSPPGDRGNQPQHFGDGTRLSIL.